This TCR beta chain appears in the sequencing data of a study of cytomegalovirus exposure and HLA in healthy donors. The CDR3 consists of 18 residues. The ends lost 4 bases at V and 3 bases at J; junction bases unmatched: 14. Germline V CDR1 and CDR2: SGHTA, FQGNSA. Vbeta (60) and Jbeta (13) primers were used in the PCR. Clones were sequenced by immunoSEQ multiplex PCR, and TCRdb holds only the in-frame ones, with some missing. The sample lists some 170,000 clones; around 77% were seen once. The sample taken for sequencing was PBMCs. The source is a woman aged 25 to 39 in good health and CMV-seronegative. The chain has TRBV7-2 and TRBJ2-3; TRBD2 aligns across 9 bases. This chain's CDR3 is CASSSLTSGRGLTDTQYF. Here the CDR3 DNA reads TGTGCCAGCAGCTCCCTTACTAGCGGGCGAGGATTGACAGATACGCAGTATTTT.